The rows below give T cell receptor beta chains drawn from one sample of a study of blood T cell repertoires in COVID-19. The method was immunoSEQ multiplex PCR; TCRdb's version includes in-frame clones alone and lacks a portion of them. Seen here are 110,000 to 150,000 clones, under 90% observed once, and the top ten hold about 4%. Material for sequencing was peripheral blood. The receptors were gathered from a man between 70 and 80 years old who had recovered from COVID-19. Both conserved end residues are part of each CDR3. A D gene is named only where the DNA matches it firmly. Size is stated for part of the rows, as once, few or many counts, or as a class when the clone is expanded.

CDR3 DNA,CDR3 protein,J gene,D gene,V gene,clone size
TGTGCCAGCAGTGAAGCCCCCTGGCAGGGGGCGAGAGAGACCCAGTACTTC,CASSEAPWQGARETQYF,TRBJ2-5,TRBD1,TRBV6-1,-
TGTGCCAGCAGCTTACGGAACAACCGACTCGAAGCTTTCTTT,CASSLRNNRLEAFF,TRBJ1-1,-,TRBV7-9,-
TGTGCCAGCAGTGTTGAGAGGGGCAATCAGCCCCAGCATTTT,CASSVERGNQPQHF,TRBJ1-5,-,TRBV2,-
TGTGCCACCAGTGACCCGACAGAAACGTTAAACACCATATATTTT,CATSDPTETLNTIYF,TRBJ1-3,-,TRBV24-1,-
TGTGCCTGGGGAAGAGATGAGCAGTTCTTC,CAWGRDEQFF,TRBJ2-1,-,TRBV30,once
TGTGCCAGTAGTATACTAGCGGGAGGGAAAGGGAAAGGCTATGAGCAGTTCTTC,CASSILAGGKGKGYEQFF,TRBJ2-1,TRBD2,TRBV19,-
TGCGCCAGCAGCCGTTGGACTAGCGGGAGGGCCTTCTACAATGAGCAGTTCTTC,CASSRWTSGRAFYNEQFF,TRBJ2-1,TRBD2,TRBV4-1,-
TGTGCCAGCAGTGAAGGTGGTCGGTCTCCGAGGGTGCAGACCCAGTACTTC,CASSEGGRSPRVQTQYF,TRBJ2-5,-,TRBV6-1,once
TGTGCCAGCAGCCGTCTGAAAACAGGGAAGGTTGATGGCTACACCTTC,CASSRLKTGKVDGYTF,TRBJ1-2,-,TRBV3-1/TRBV3-2,-
TGTGCCAGCAGTTTTTCCGGGACTAGCGGGTCCACAGATACGCAGTATTTT,CASSFSGTSGSTDTQYF,TRBJ2-3,TRBD2,TRBV28,-
TGTGCCAGCAGCTCGGCCCTGGGGCGGCCAGATTATGGCTACACCTTC,CASSSALGRPDYGYTF,TRBJ1-2,-,TRBV7-6,-
TGCGCCAGCAGCCTAGGGACAGGGGTAGGGGCCAACGTCCTGACTTTC,CASSLGTGVGANVLTF,TRBJ2-6,TRBD1,TRBV5-1,-
TGTGCCAGCAGTTACGGCGGGAGCTTCAATGAGCAGTTCTTC,CASSYGGSFNEQFF,TRBJ2-1,TRBD2,TRBV6-2/TRBV6-3,-
TGCGCCAGTCAAATTTCTAGCGGCCTCACAGATACGCAGTATTTT,CASQISSGLTDTQYF,TRBJ2-3,TRBD2,TRBV5-1,few
TGTGCCAGCAGCTTCCCGGGGATGAACACCGGGGAGCTGTTTTTT,CASSFPGMNTGELFF,TRBJ2-2,-,TRBV5-4,-
TGTGCCAGCAGGGCGGGATGGGGCACCGGGGAGCTGTTTTTT,CASRAGWGTGELFF,TRBJ2-2,-,TRBV6-5,many
TGTGCCAGCAGCTTATTGCCAGCGGGAGTTAAGTACAATGAGCAGTTCTTC,CASSLLPAGVKYNEQFF,TRBJ2-1,TRBD2,TRBV7-8,-
TGTGCCAGCAGTGAATTGGTAGGGCTAGCGTTTACAGATACGCAGTATTTT,CASSELVGLAFTDTQYF,TRBJ2-3,-,TRBV6-1,-
TGTGCTAGTGGTTTGGTGTCGGCAGGAACCGGGGAGCTGTTTTTT,CASGLVSAGTGELFF,TRBJ2-2,-,TRBV12-5,-